A selection of T cell receptor beta chains follows, all from one sample in a study of shared clonotypes between healthy human individuals. Produced via immunoSEQ multiplex PCR; TCRdb's table is partial and in-frame only. The table shows over 1.4 million clones, with roughly 95% occurring only once. Specimen: naive CD4+ T cells sorted from blood. Source of these receptors: a man aged 25 to 40 in good health. Both conserved end residues are part of each CDR3. Each record gives: J gene, clone size, V gene, D gene, CDR3 DNA, CDR3 protein. D genes are given only for firm matches. Size tells how often a clone was seen (once, few, many) or the class of an expanded clone, and some rows leave it out.

>TRBJ2-1|-|TRBV28|-
TGTGCCAGCAGCCCTGAGTACAATGAGCAGTTCTTC
CASSPEYNEQFF
>TRBJ2-1|-|TRBV14|TRBD2
TGTGCCAGCAGGGGCGGGAGCGCCTACAATGAGCAGTTCTTC
CASRGGSAYNEQFF
>TRBJ2-5|-|TRBV27|TRBD2
TGTGCCAGCAGTCCCCGTCGGACTAGCGGGAATGTAGAGACCCAGTACTTC
CASSPRRTSGNVETQYF
>TRBJ2-7|once|TRBV9|-
TGTGCCAGCAGCGTAGGGGCCGGGGAGAAAACGGACGGCGAGCAGTACTTC
CASSVGAGEKTDGEQYF
>TRBJ2-3|-|TRBV5-8|-
TGTGCCAGCAATCGCGGGACAAGGACAGATACGCAGTATTTT
CASNRGTRTDTQYF
>TRBJ2-3|once|TRBV12-5|TRBD2
TGTGCTAGTGGCGCGGAGGGACTATTAGATACGCAGTATTTT
CASGAEGLLDTQYF
>TRBJ2-7|-|TRBV5-1|TRBD1
TGCGCCAGCAGCCGGGACAGGGTGGGCTACGAGCAGTACTTC
CASSRDRVGYEQYF
>TRBJ1-2|-|TRBV28|-
TGTGCCAGCAGGCCGGATGGGGGTCTCTATGGCTACACCTTC
CASRPDGGLYGYTF
>TRBJ1-2|-|TRBV4-3|-
TGCGCCAGCAGCCAAGATTGGCAGGGGCTGGTTGGCTACACCTTC
CASSQDWQGLVGYTF
>TRBJ2-1|-|TRBV14|-
TGTGCCAGCAGCTCCAGCGGAGGCTCCTACAATGAGCAGTTCTTC
CASSSSGGSYNEQFF
>TRBJ2-1|-|TRBV11-2|-
TGTGCCAGCAAACCGGGGAGCTCCTACAATGAGCAGTTCTTC
CASKPGSSYNEQFF
>TRBJ1-2|-|TRBV5-1|-
TGCGCCAGCAGCTTGGCTGAAGACCGGGCAGTGAGTGGCTACACCTTC
CASSLAEDRAVSGYTF
>TRBJ2-5|-|TRBV5-4|TRBD2
TGTGCCAGCAGCAAGGGACTACAAGAGACCCAGTACTTC
CASSKGLQETQYF
>TRBJ2-7|-|TRBV21-1|-
TGTGCCAGCAGCAACAGTTTGCGGTACTACGAGCAGTACTTC
CASSNSLRYYEQYF
>TRBJ2-2|-|TRBV11-2|-
TGTGCCAGCAGCTTTAATACCGGGGAGCTGTTTTTT
CASSFNTGELFF
>TRBJ2-3|-|TRBV5-1|-
TGCGCCAGCAGCTTGGCCGGCGGAGCAGCCACAGATACGCAGTATTTT
CASSLAGGAATDTQYF
>TRBJ1-1|-|TRBV25-1|-
TGTGCCAGCAGTGAGTCTTCAAGGAGGGGTGAAGCTTTCTTT
CASSESSRRGEAFF
>TRBJ2-7|-|TRBV18|-
TGTGCCAGCTCACCTTCCGGGAAGAACGAGCAGTACTTC
CASSPSGKNEQYF
>TRBJ1-5|-|TRBV2|-
TGTGCCAGCAGTGAAGAACCCAGTCAGCCCCAGCATTTT
CASSEEPSQPQHF
>TRBJ2-3|-|TRBV4-1|TRBD2
TGCGCCAGCAGCCAAGAAACCGGGACTAGCGGCACAGATACGCAGTATTTT
CASSQETGTSGTDTQYF
>TRBJ2-1|-|TRBV4-3|-
TGCGCCAGCAGCCAAGTCTTCTCCGGGAGCAATGAGCAGTTCTTC
CASSQVFSGSNEQFF
>TRBJ1-5|-|TRBV10-3|TRBD1
TGTGGGGGGACAGATTATAGCAATCAGCCCCAGCATTTT
CGGTDYSNQPQHF
>TRBJ1-5|-|TRBV25-1|TRBD1
TGTGCCAGTGGGACAGGGAGTCAGCCCCAGCATTTT
CASGTGSQPQHF
>TRBJ2-5|-|TRBV10-1|-
TGCGCCAGCAGTGAGTCTTGGAGGGCCGGGACGCAAGGGACCCAGTACTTC
CASSESWRAGTQGTQYF
>TRBJ1-4|-|TRBV7-6|-
TGTGCCAGCAGCCAAACCGGACAGTCCGAAAAACTGTTTTTT
CASSQTGQSEKLFF
>TRBJ1-1|-|TRBV27|-
TGTGCCAGCAGTATAGGCCCCCCCCGCTCTGAAGCTTTCTTT
CASSIGPPRSEAFF
>TRBJ1-1|-|TRBV18|-
TGTGCCAGCTCACCCGAGGACAACACTGAAGCTTTCTTT
CASSPEDNTEAFF
>TRBJ2-2|-|TRBV28|-
TGTGCCAGCAGTTGGCTGAACACCGGGGAGCTGTTTTTT
CASSWLNTGELFF
>TRBJ2-5|-|TRBV7-3|-
TGTGCCAGCAGCTTACCAGGAAAGACCCAGTACTTC
CASSLPGKTQYF
>TRBJ2-1|-|TRBV30|-
TGTGCCTGGAGTGGGGACATCCCCTCCTACAATGAGCAGTTCTTC
CAWSGDIPSYNEQFF
>TRBJ2-7|-|TRBV19|-
TGTGCCGCCCGGCGAAAGGGGAGAGAAGGCAACGAGCAGTACTTC
CAARRKGREGNEQYF
>TRBJ2-5|once|TRBV10-3|-
TGTGCCATCAGTACCCGGGACACCATCCAAGAGACCCAGTACTTC
CAISTRDTIQETQYF
>TRBJ2-3|-|TRBV14|-
TGTGCCAGCAGCCAAAAAAGCTACAGGTACACAGATACGCAGTATTTT
CASSQKSYRYTDTQYF
>TRBJ2-7|-|TRBV18|-
TGTGCCAGCTCACCACCTTCCTCCTACGAGCAGTACTTC
CASSPPSSYEQYF
>TRBJ2-1|-|TRBV5-1|-
TGCGCCAGCAGCTTGGATGCGTACAATGAGCAGTTCTTC
CASSLDAYNEQFF
>TRBJ1-5|-|TRBV18|-
TGTGCCAGCTCTCTGACAGGCACACAGCTAAGCAATCAGCCCCAGCATTTT
CASSLTGTQLSNQPQHF
>TRBJ2-1|-|TRBV9|-
TGTGCCAGCAGCGCCGGGACGGTGATCTACAATGAGCAGTTCTTC
CASSAGTVIYNEQFF
>TRBJ2-3|-|TRBV11-2|-
TGTGCCAGCAGCTTAGTGGTCGGGAGCCTAGGCACAGATACGCAGTATTTT
CASSLVVGSLGTDTQYF
>TRBJ2-5|-|TRBV27|TRBD1
TGTGCCAGCAGTTCGGACAGGTTTCAGGAGACCCAGTACTTC
CASSSDRFQETQYF
>TRBJ2-5|-|TRBV5-1|-
TGCGCCAGCAGCTTGGAACCAGTCGGGGAGACCCAGTACTTC
CASSLEPVGETQYF
>TRBJ2-5|-|TRBV2|-
TGTGCCAGCAGTGAGGGTCTCGTGCTTCAGGGAGGAGAGACCCAGTACTTC
CASSEGLVLQGGETQYF
>TRBJ2-3|-|TRBV2|TRBD1
TGTGCCAGCAGTGTCTACAGGGGTGTGGGCACAGATACGCAGTATTTT
CASSVYRGVGTDTQYF
>TRBJ2-1|-|TRBV10-2|-
TGCGCCAGCAGTGAGTCGGTAAGGACCTACAATGAGCAGTTCTTC
CASSESVRTYNEQFF
>TRBJ2-3|once|TRBV28|TRBD2
TGTGCCAGCAGTTTGAGGGGCCGCCTAGCGGGAGGAGTATCGGCGGCGCAGTATTTT
CASSLRGRLAGGVSAAQYF
>TRBJ2-1|-|TRBV5-4|-
TGTGCCAGCTCTAGCGCGAAGGGTAATGAGCAGTTCTTC
CASSSAKGNEQFF
>TRBJ1-1|few|TRBV7-2|TRBD1
TGTGCCAGCAGCTTTGACAGGGTTAGCACTGAAGCTTTCTTT
CASSFDRVSTEAFF
>TRBJ1-5|-|TRBV11-2|-
TGTGCCAGCAGCTTTTCTGGCGGCCCGGGGAATCAGCCCCAGCATTTT
CASSFSGGPGNQPQHF